These T cell receptor beta chains were read from a single sample in a study of cytomegalovirus exposure and HLA in healthy donors. Assay: immunoSEQ multiplex PCR; the TCRdb copy retains only in-frame clones and omits some. The sample includes more than 95,000 clones, 74% of them seen just once. Material: PBMCs. All receptors derive from a woman aged 50 to 60 in good health and CMV-seropositive. Each CDR3 is given without its conserved first and last residue. Fields, in order: V gene, J gene, D gene, CDR3 protein. A D gene is named only where the DNA matches it firmly.

V: TRBV30
J: TRBJ2-1
D: -
CDR3: AWSRQTNEQF

V: TRBV19
J: TRBJ2-3
D: TRBD1
CDR3: ASSNPGGPGQGTADTQY

V: TRBV7-3
J: TRBJ2-3
D: -
CDR3: ASSRASGTDTQY

V: TRBV18
J: TRBJ1-1
D: -
CDR3: ASSPITGGRVTEAF

V: TRBV14
J: TRBJ1-1
D: -
CDR3: ASSQEVMGLYTEAF

V: TRBV19
J: TRBJ1-2
D: TRBD1
CDR3: ASSSGTGKDSNYGYT

V: TRBV11-2
J: TRBJ2-1
D: TRBD1
CDR3: ASSKWDRNNEQF

V: TRBV2
J: TRBJ2-1
D: -
CDR3: ASSDEDEQF

V: TRBV4-3
J: TRBJ2-5
D: TRBD2
CDR3: ASITAGGRETQY

V: TRBV7-9
J: TRBJ1-1
D: TRBD1
CDR3: ASSSGQGRGATEAF

V: TRBV28
J: TRBJ1-2
D: -
CDR3: ASGGPRDNHGYT

V: TRBV2
J: TRBJ1-1
D: -
CDR3: ASGQENTEAF

V: TRBV5-4
J: TRBJ1-4
D: TRBD1
CDR3: ASSPGEGAREKLF

V: TRBV14
J: TRBJ1-2
D: TRBD1
CDR3: ASSQGTGRLGGYT

V: TRBV6-1
J: TRBJ2-2
D: TRBD1
CDR3: AIDRGNTGELF

V: TRBV6-4
J: TRBJ2-3
D: -
CDR3: ASSDSRGSDTQY

V: TRBV28
J: TRBJ2-3
D: -
CDR3: ASSPQRGNTDTQY

V: TRBV5-8
J: TRBJ2-5
D: TRBD1
CDR3: ASSERDRVGETQY

V: TRBV10-3
J: TRBJ1-5
D: TRBD1
CDR3: AISEGQGAGQPQH

V: TRBV10-3
J: TRBJ1-1
D: -
CDR3: AITVGLRSGTEAF

V: TRBV7-2
J: TRBJ2-1
D: TRBD2
CDR3: ASSSSGTSGDDEQF

V: TRBV7-9
J: TRBJ1-2
D: TRBD1
CDR3: ASSIQGDYGYT

V: TRBV6-5
J: TRBJ2-7
D: -
CDR3: ASSSANLRFHEQY

V: TRBV7-3
J: TRBJ1-1
D: TRBD1
CDR3: ASSPGTGTTEAF

V: TRBV10-3
J: TRBJ2-2
D: TRBD2
CDR3: AVSDRTSGGVNTGELF

V: TRBV5-1
J: TRBJ1-2
D: TRBD1
CDR3: ASSARDSLTWGYT

V: TRBV5-4
J: TRBJ2-1
D: TRBD2
CDR3: ASSAGTSEVDEQF

V: TRBV21-1
J: TRBJ1-1
D: -
CDR3: ASRSWGGRHTEAF

V: TRBV29-1
J: TRBJ1-3
D: -
CDR3: SVERGSGNTIY

V: TRBV2
J: TRBJ2-1
D: TRBD2
CDR3: ASSGTSGTYNEQF

V: TRBV7-2
J: TRBJ2-1
D: -
CDR3: ASSLVGGAYNEQF

V: TRBV7-2
J: TRBJ1-5
D: TRBD1
CDR3: ASSPGTGIQPQH

V: TRBV29-1
J: TRBJ1-1
D: -
CDR3: SVEDHLGTLNTEAF

V: TRBV7-2
J: TRBJ1-4
D: -
CDR3: ASSPRVNTNEKLF

V: TRBV4-1
J: TRBJ1-4
D: -
CDR3: ASSQDPSRDEKLF

V: TRBV4-2
J: TRBJ2-1
D: TRBD2
CDR3: ASSDAGGQNNEQF

V: TRBV5-1
J: TRBJ1-4
D: -
CDR3: ASSQLAGLGEKLF

V: TRBV28
J: TRBJ2-7
D: TRBD2
CDR3: ASSSQREGYEQY

V: TRBV11-1
J: TRBJ2-1
D: TRBD2
CDR3: ASSSKTSGVYNEQF

V: TRBV4-2
J: TRBJ2-2
D: TRBD2
CDR3: ASSHGTSGGELF

V: TRBV4-3
J: TRBJ1-4
D: TRBD1
CDR3: ASSHGQGREKLF

V: TRBV27
J: TRBJ2-5
D: -
CDR3: ASSERVKETQY

V: TRBV30
J: TRBJ1-5
D: -
CDR3: AWTNAGRNQPQH

V: TRBV7-9
J: TRBJ1-1
D: -
CDR3: ASTSGEWTEAF

V: TRBV7-8
J: TRBJ1-4
D: TRBD1
CDR3: ASSLGTGANEKLF

V: TRBV6-5
J: TRBJ1-2
D: -
CDR3: ASSGSTDYGYT

V: TRBV5-1
J: TRBJ2-1
D: TRBD2
CDR3: ASSLLAGGSYNEQF

V: TRBV27
J: TRBJ2-1
D: TRBD1
CDR3: ASSRRDRFFLF